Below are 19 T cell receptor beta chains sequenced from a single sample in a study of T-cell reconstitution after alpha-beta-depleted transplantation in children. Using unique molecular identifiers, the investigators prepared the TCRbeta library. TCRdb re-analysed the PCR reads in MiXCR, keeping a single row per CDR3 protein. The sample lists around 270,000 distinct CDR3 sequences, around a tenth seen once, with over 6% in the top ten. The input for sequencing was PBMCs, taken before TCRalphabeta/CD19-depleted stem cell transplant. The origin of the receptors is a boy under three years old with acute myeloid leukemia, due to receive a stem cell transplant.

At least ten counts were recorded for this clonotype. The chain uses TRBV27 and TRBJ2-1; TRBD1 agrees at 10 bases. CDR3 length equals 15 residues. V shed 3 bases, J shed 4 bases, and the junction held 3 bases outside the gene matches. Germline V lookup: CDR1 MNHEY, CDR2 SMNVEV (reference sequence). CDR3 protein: CASSLTGGWYNEQFF. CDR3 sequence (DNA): TGTGCCAGCAGTTTGACAGGGGGCTGGTACAATGAGCAGTTCTTC.

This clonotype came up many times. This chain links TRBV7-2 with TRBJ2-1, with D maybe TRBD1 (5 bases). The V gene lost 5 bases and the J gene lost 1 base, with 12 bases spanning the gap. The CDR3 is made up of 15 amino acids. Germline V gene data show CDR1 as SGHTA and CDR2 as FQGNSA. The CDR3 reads CASSDAGMSYNEQFF. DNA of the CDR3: TGTGCCAGCAGCGATGCAGGGATGTCCTACAATGAGCAGTTCTTC.

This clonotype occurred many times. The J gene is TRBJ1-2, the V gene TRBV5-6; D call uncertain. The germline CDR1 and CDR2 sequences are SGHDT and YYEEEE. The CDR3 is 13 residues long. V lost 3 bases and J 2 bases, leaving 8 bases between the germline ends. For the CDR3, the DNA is TGTGCCAGCAGCTCCGAAATGAACTATGGCTACACCTTC. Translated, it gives CASSSEMNYGYTF.

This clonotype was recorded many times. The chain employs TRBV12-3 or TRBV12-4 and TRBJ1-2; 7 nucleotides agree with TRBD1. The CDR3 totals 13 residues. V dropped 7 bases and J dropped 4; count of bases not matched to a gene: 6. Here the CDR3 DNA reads TGTGCCAGCAAACTGACAGGGTTCTATGGCTACACCTTC. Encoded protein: CASKLTGFYGYTF.

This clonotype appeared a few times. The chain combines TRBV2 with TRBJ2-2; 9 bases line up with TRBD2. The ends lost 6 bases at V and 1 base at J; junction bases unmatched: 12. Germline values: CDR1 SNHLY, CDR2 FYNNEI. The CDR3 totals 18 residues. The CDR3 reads CASRGTYGLAQNTGELFF. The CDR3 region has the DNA TGTGCCAGCAGGGGGACGTACGGACTAGCGCAGAACACCGGGGAGCTGTTTTTT.

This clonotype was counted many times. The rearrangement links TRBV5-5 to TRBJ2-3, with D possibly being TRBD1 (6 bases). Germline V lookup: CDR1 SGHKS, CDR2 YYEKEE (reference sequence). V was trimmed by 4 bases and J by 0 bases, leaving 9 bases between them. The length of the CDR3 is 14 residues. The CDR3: CASSQGQSTDTQYF. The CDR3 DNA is TGTGCCAGCAGCCAGGGGCAGAGCACAGATACGCAGTATTTT.

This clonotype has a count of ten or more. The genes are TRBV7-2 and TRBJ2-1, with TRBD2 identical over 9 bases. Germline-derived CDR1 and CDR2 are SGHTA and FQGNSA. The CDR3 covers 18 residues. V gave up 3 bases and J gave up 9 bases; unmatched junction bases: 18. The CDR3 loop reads CASSFASMAGGPWSEQFF. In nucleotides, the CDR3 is TGTGCCAGCAGCTTCGCAAGTATGGCGGGGGGGCCATGGAGTGAGCAGTTCTTC.

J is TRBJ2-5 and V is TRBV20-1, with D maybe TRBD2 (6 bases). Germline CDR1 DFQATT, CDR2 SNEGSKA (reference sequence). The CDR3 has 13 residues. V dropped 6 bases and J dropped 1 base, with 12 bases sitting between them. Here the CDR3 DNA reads TGCAGTGCCAGCCGGGACTTCCAAGAGACCCAGTACTTC. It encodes CSASRDFQETQYF.

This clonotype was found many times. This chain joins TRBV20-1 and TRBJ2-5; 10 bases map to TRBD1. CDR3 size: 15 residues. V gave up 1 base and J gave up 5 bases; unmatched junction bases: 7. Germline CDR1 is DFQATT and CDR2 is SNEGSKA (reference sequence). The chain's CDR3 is CSARARTGGWETQYF. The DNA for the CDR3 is TGCAGTGCTAGAGCGAGGACAGGGGGTTGGGAGACCCAGTACTTC.

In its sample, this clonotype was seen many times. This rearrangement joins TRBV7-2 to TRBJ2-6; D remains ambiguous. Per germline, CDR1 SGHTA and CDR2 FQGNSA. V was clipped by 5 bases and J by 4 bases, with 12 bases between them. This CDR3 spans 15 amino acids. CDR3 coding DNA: TGTGCCAGCAGCCCGCCCAAGCCCGGGGCCAACGTCCTGACTTTC. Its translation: CASSPPKPGANVLTF.

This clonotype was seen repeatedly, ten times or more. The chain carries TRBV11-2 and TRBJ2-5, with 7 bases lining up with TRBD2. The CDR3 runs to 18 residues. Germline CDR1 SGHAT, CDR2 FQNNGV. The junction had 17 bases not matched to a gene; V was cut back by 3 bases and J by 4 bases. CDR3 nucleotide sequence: TGTGCCAGCAGCTTCGGGCCTAGCGGAAGGCTTCGGGGAGAGACCCAGTACTTC. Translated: CASSFGPSGRLRGETQYF. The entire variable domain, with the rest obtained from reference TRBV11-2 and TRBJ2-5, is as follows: EAGVAQSPRYKIIEKRQSVAFWCNPISGHATLYWYQQILGQGPKLLIQFQNNGVVDDSQLPKDRFSAERLKGVDSTLKIQPAKLEDSAVYLCASSFGPSGRLRGETQYFGPGTRLLVL.

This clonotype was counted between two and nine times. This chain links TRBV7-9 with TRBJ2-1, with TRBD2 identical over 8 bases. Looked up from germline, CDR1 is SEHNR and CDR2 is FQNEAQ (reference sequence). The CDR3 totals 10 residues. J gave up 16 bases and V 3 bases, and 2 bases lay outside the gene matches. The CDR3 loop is CASSFGGVFF. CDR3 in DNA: TGTGCCAGCAGCTTCGGGGGGGTATTCTTC.

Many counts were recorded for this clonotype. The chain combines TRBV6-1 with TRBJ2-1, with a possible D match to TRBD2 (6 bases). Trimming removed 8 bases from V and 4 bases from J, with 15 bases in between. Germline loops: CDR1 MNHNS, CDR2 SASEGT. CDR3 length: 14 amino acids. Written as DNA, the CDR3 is TGTGCCAGCGGCCTAAGCGGGCGTTACAATGAGCAGTTCTTC. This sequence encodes CASGLSGRYNEQFF.

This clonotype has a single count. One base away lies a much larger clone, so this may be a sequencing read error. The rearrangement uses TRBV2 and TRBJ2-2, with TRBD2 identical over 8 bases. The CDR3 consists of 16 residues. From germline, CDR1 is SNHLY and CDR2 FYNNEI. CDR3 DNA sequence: TGTGCCAGCAGTGAAGTTCCGCGGGAGGACACCGGGGCGCTGTTTTTT. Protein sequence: CASSEVPREDTGALFF.

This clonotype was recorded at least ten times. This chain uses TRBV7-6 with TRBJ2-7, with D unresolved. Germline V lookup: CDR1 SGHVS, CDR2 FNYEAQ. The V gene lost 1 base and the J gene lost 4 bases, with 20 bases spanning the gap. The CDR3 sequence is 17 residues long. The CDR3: CASSLVSWSDLPYEQYF. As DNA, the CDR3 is TGTGCCAGCAGCTTAGTAAGTTGGTCCGACCTACCTTACGAGCAGTACTTC. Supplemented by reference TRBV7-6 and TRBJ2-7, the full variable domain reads GAGVSQSPRYKVTKRGQDVALRCDPISGHVSLYWYRQALGQGPEFLTYFNYEAQQDKSGLPNDRFSAERPEGSISTLTIQRTEQRDSAMYRCASSLVSWSDLPYEQYFGPGTRLTVT.

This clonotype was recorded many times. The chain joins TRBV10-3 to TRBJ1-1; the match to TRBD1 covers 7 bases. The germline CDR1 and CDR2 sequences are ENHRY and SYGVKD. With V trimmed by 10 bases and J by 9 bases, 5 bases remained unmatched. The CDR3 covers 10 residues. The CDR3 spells CASGDSQAFF. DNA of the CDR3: TGTGCCAGTGGGGACAGCCAAGCTTTCTTT.

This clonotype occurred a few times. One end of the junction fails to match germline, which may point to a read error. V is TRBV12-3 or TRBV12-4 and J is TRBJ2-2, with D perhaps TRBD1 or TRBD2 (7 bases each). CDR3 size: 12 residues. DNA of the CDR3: TGCTCAGGGGGGGGGAACACCGGGGAGCTGTTTTTT. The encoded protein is CSGGGNTGELFF.

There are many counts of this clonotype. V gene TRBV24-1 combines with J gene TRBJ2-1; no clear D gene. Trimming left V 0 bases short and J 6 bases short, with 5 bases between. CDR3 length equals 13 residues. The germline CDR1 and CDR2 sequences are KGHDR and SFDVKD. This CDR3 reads CATSDLGINEQFF. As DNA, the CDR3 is TGTGCCACCAGTGATTTGGGGATCAATGAGCAGTTCTTC.

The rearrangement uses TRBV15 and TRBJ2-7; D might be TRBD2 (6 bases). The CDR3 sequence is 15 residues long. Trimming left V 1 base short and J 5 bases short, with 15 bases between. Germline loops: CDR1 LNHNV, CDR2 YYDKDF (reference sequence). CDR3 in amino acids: CATSRGSPGLDEQYF. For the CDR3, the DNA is TGTGCCACCAGCAGAGGATCGCCGGGACTCGACGAGCAGTACTTC.